This T cell receptor (beta chain) stems from a study of cytomegalovirus exposure and HLA in healthy donors. Notes on the study in general: V- and J-gene trimming of TCR beta was linked (in a later analysis) to a missense DCLRE1C variant. Among the CMV-associated chains, three were confirmed in vitro as specific for CMV antigens. A cluster of highly shared sequence variants was likely a sequencing artifact.

The PCR contained 60 Vbeta and 13 Jbeta primers. Generated by immunoSEQ multiplex PCR, the TCRdb table keeps only in-frame clones and is missing some. The sample has approximately 110,000 clones, less than 85% seen once. Turning to this clone: Its antigen is unidentified.

Trimming took 7 bases from V and 1 from J; bases not matched to a gene: 5. CDR1 and CDR2 (germline): SGDLS, YYNGEE. The CDR3 runs to 14 residues. The TCR sequence derives from a woman between 35 and 50 years old in good health and CMV-seronegative. Sequencing was carried out using PBMCs. The chain has TRBV9 and TRBJ2-3, with 8 bases identical to TRBD2. The CDR3 reads CASGRGGRTDTQYF. CDR3 in DNA: TGTGCCAGCGGACGGGGGGGTCGCACAGATACGCAGTATTTT.